Listed here is a single T cell receptor beta chain. Both iRepertoire HTBI primers and Arm-PCR of CDR3 regions were used to build the TCR beta libraries. In the original analysis: Sample data revealed about 62 TRBV and 12 to 15 TRBJ segments. TCRdb analysed the multiplex PCR reads with MiXCR anew, one entry per CDR3 protein. The V and J calls shown here were made by TCRdb, not taken from the authors' results. Among about 660,000 distinct CDR3 sequences listed, roughly 30% were seen once. Specified time point: persistent/refractory GD, antithyroid drugs over 5 years with positive TRAb. After RNA was extracted from PBMCs, the TCR library was made from it. The CDR3 has 12 amino acids. The germline gives CDR1 SGHTA, CDR2 FQGTGA. V lost 5 bases and J 5 bases, leaving 8 bases between the germline ends. This entry comes from a study of regulatory T cells in long-lasting Graves disease.

This chain uses TRBV7-3 with TRBJ2-3, with D tentatively TRBD1 (5 bases). The TCR comes from a female donor with Graves disease. This material consisted of peripheral blood mononuclear cells (PBMCs), taken when the disease was refractory, from a patient treated with antithyroid drugs. The CDR3 DNA reads TGTGCCAGCAGCCCTCAGGGAGATACGCAGTATTTT. Its protein product is CASSPQGDTQYF. Full variable domain (rest looked up from reference TRBV7-3 and TRBJ2-3): GAGVSQTPSNKVTEKGKYVELRCDPISGHTALYWYRQSLGQGPEFLIYFQGTGAADDSGLPNDRFFAVRPEGSVSTLKIQRTERGDSAVYLCASSPQGDTQYFGPGTRLTVL.